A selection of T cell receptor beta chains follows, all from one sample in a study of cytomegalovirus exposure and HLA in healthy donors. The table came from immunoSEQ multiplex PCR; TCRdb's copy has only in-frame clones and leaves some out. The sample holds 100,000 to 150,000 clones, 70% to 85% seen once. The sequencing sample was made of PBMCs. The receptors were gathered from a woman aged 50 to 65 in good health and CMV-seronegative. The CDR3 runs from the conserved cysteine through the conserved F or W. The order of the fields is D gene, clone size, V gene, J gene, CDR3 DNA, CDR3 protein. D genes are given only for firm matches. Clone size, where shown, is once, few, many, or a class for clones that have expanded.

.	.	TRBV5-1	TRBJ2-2	TGCGCCAGCAGCCGTGCCCGGGACACCGGGGAGCTGTTTTTT	CASSRARDTGELFF
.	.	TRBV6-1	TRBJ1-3	TGTGCCTTCCGCTCTGGAAACACCATATATTTT	CAFRSGNTIYF
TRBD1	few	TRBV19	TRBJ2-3	TGTGCCAGTAGTATTTGGACAGGAGTCCGACCCACGCAGTATTTT	CASSIWTGVRPTQYF
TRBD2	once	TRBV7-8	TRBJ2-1	TGTGCCAGCAGCTCCTTGATGACTAGCCGGCCTTACAATGAGCAGTTCTTC	CASSSLMTSRPYNEQFF
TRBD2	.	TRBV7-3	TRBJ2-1	TGTGCCAGCGGTCTAGCGGGGTACAATGAGCAGTTCTTC	CASGLAGYNEQFF
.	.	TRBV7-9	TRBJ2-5	TGTGCCAGCAGCTTGGTATCGGGAGAGACCCAGTACTTC	CASSLVSGETQYF
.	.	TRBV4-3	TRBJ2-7	TGCGCCAGCAGCCAAGGATCAGGGTCCTACGAGCAGTACTTC	CASSQGSGSYEQYF
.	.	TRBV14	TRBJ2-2	TGTGCCAGCAGCCGGGAGTTGGGCGGGGAGCTGTTTTTT	CASSRELGGELFF
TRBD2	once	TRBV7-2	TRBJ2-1	TGTGCCAGCAGCGCCACGGGAGGGCCCTACAATGAGCAGTTCTTC	CASSATGGPYNEQFF
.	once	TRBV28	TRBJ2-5	TGTGCCAGCAGACCCAGTGAAGAGACCCAGTACTTC	CASRPSEETQYF
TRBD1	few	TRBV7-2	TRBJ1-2	TGTGCCAGCAGCACCCGACAGGGACAGGGCTACACCTTC	CASSTRQGQGYTF
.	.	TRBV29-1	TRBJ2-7	TGCAGCGTTGAGGGCAGGGCTGGCGAGCAGTACTTC	CSVEGRAGEQYF
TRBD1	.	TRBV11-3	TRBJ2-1	TGTGCCAGCAGCCGACAGGGGGTGTTCGATGAGCAGTTCTTC	CASSRQGVFDEQFF
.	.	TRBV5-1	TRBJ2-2	TGCGCCAGCAGCTTGGCGGAGGGCCTCGCCGGGGAGCTGTTTTTT	CASSLAEGLAGELFF
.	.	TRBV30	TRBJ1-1	TGTGCCTGGAGAACTGGAGGACACACTGAAGCTTTCTTT	CAWRTGGHTEAFF
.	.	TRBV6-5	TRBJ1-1	TGTGCCAGCAGCCCCGGACAGTTTACTGAAGCTTTCTTT	CASSPGQFTEAFF
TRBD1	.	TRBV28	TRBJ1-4	TGTGCCAGCAGAGAACAGGGGAGGAATGAAAAACTGTTTTTT	CASREQGRNEKLFF
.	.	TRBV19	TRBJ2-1	TGTGCCAGTAGTATAGATCTGCAGGGCACCTACAATGAGCAGTTCTTC	CASSIDLQGTYNEQFF
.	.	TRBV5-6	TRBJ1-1	TGTGCCAGCAGCCCGTCCGGGAACACTGAAGCTTTCTTT	CASSPSGNTEAFF
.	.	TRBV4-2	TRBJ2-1	TGTGCCAGCAGCCAAGTCGCGCAGGGATACAATGAGCAGTTCTTC	CASSQVAQGYNEQFF
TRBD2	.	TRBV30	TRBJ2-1	TGTGCCTGGAGTAGCGGGAGCCTCAATGAGCAGTTCTTC	CAWSSGSLNEQFF
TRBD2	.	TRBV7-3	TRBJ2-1	TGTGCCAGCAGCTTACAGCTAACTAGCGGGAGGTTAGGCAATGAGCAGTTCTTC	CASSLQLTSGRLGNEQFF
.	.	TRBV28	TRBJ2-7	TGTGCCAGCAGTTCGGGGGACTTCGGGCCGTACTTC	CASSSGDFGPYF
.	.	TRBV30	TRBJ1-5	TGTGCCTGGAGTGGGCTAGATAGCAATCAGCCCCAGCATTTT	CAWSGLDSNQPQHF
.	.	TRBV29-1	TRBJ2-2	TGCAGCGCCGCCCGGTCCAACACCGGGGAGCTGTTTTTT	CSAARSNTGELFF